This T cell receptor beta chain was identified in a study of molecular identifiers for immune sequencing clone quantification. Overall study results and limits: The sizes of highly expanded clones could be underestimated when identical TCR molecules share a barcode. Reports indicate spiked Jurkat TCR RNA from one cell could be found among around 1 million naive cells.

Sorting selected naive CD8 T cells with a CD8+CD4-CCR7+CD45RA+ phenotype. Each CDR3 protein is one row after TCRdb ran MiXCR on the PCR reads. The sample shows more than 550,000 distinct CDR3 sequences, about 25% of them seen only once. This CDR3 is 13 amino acids long. From germline, CDR1 is SGHNT and CDR2 YYREEE (reference sequence). Deletions cut 1 base from V and 3 bases from J, with 8 bases between. As regards this clonotype: Its antigen is undetermined. Just one base apart from a much larger clone, this may be a read error.

The sample taken for sequencing was naive CD8+ T cells from blood, with Jurkat cell RNA spiked in. Subset here: FACS-sorted CD8+CD4-CCR7+CD45RA+ naive T cells. This chain uses TRBV5-4 with TRBJ2-7; D uncertain. This sequence originates from a human donor in good health. Some libraries in this study had Jurkat cell RNA spiked in. In DNA, the CDR3 is TGTGCCAGCAGCTTGTGCCCCATCTACGAGCAGTACTTC. It translates to CASSLCPIYEQYF.